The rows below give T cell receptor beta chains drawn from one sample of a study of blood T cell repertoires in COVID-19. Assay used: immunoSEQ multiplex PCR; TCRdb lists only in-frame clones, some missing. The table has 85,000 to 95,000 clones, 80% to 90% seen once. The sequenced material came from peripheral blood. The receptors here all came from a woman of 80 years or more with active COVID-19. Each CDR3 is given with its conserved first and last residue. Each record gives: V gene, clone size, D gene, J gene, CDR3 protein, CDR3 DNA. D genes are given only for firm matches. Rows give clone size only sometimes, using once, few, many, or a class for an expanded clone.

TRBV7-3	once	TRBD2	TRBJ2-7	CASSLTWTSGSRSEQYF	TGTGCCAGCAGCTTGACCTGGACTAGCGGGAGTAGGTCCGAGCAGTACTTC
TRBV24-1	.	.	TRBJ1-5	CATSQGSNQPQHF	TGTGCCACCAGTCAGGGTAGCAATCAGCCCCAGCATTTT
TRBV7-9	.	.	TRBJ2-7	CASSLEGVGSYEQYF	TGTGCCAGCAGCTTAGAAGGGGTAGGCTCCTACGAGCAGTACTTC
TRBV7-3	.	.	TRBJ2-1	CASSPQLVVGHEQFF	TGTGCCAGCAGCCCCCAATTGGTAGTGGGGCATGAGCAGTTCTTC
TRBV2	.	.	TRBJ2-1	CASSGASDYNEQFF	TGTGCCAGCAGTGGGGCTAGCGACTACAATGAGCAGTTCTTC
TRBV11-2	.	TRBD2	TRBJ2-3	CASSLRVGLAGSTDTQYF	TGTGCCAGCAGCCTTCGCGTTGGGCTAGCGGGCTCCACAGATACGCAGTATTTT
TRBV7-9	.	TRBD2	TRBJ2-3	CASSKGTSGSDTQYF	TGTGCCAGCAGTAAAGGGACTAGCGGGAGTGATACGCAGTATTTT
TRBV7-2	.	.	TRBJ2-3	CASSLGQGSDTQYF	TGTGCCAGCAGCTTGGGGCAGGGGTCAGATACGCAGTATTTT
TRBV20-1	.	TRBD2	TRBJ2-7	CSASYGRAPFEQYF	TGCAGTGCTAGTTACGGGAGGGCCCCTTTCGAGCAGTACTTC
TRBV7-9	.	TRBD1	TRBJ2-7	CASSSGTGSSEQYF	TGTGCCAGCAGCTCCGGGACAGGTTCGTCTGAGCAGTACTTC
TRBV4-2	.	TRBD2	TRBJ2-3	CASRPTTSETTDTQYF	TGTGCCAGCAGACCCACCACTAGCGAGACCACAGATACGCAGTATTTT
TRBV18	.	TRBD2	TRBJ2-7	CASSPGLASTYEQYF	TGTGCCAGCTCACCGGGACTAGCGAGTACCTACGAGCAGTACTTC
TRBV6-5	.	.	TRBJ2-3	CASRPEWSTDTQYF	TGTGCCAGCAGACCTGAGTGGAGCACAGATACGCAGTATTTT
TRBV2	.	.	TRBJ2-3	CASKGNSWWGTDTQYF	TGTGCCAGCAAGGGGAATAGCTGGTGGGGCACAGATACGCAGTATTTT
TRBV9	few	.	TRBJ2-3	CASSVASTDTQYF	TGTGCCAGCAGCGTAGCGAGCACAGATACGCAGTATTTT
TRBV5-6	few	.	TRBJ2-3	CASSFPKTVDTQYF	TGTGCCAGCAGCTTCCCCAAAACGGTAGATACGCAGTATTTT
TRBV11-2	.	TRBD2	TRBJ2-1	CASSFTSAYNEQFF	TGTGCCAGCAGCTTTACTAGCGCATACAATGAGCAGTTCTTC
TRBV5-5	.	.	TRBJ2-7	CASSWEASPSYEQYF	TGTGCCAGCAGCTGGGAGGCCTCACCCTCCTACGAGCAGTACTTC
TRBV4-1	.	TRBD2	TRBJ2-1	CASSQSGTGTSGSFQFF	TGCGCCAGCAGCCAAAGTGGGACCGGGACTAGCGGGAGTTTTCAGTTCTTC
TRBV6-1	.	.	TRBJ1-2	CASSEGAGIYGYTF	TGTGCCAGCAGTGAAGGCGCAGGGATCTATGGCTACACCTTC
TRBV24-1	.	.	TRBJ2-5	CATSARGWTQYF	TGTGCCACCAGCGCCCGGGGGTGGACCCAGTACTTC
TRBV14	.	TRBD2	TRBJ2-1	CASSHPSGLVNEQFF	TGTGCCAGCAGCCACCCTAGCGGGTTGGTTAATGAGCAGTTCTTC
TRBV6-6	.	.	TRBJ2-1	CASSYRSGSSYNEQFF	TGTGCCAGCAGTTACCGGTCCGGGAGCTCCTACAATGAGCAGTTCTTC
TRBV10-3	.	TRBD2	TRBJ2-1	CAISTPGLAGNNEQFF	TGTGCCATCAGTACCCCGGGACTAGCGGGAAACAATGAGCAGTTCTTC
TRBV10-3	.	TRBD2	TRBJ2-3	CAISELAGVSDTQYF	TGTGCCATCAGTGAACTAGCGGGAGTGTCAGATACGCAGTATTTT
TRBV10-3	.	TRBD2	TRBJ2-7	CAISESGLAGGRYEQYF	TGTGCCATCAGTGAGTCGGGGCTAGCGGGAGGGAGATACGAGCAGTACTTC
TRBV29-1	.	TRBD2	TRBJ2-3	CSGTGTKAGGTDTQYF	TGCAGCGGAACGGGTACGAAAGCGGGAGGTACAGATACGCAGTATTTT
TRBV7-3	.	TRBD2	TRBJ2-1	CASSPHPAGAVYNEQFF	TGTGCCAGCAGCCCCCACCCGGCGGGAGCCGTATACAATGAGCAGTTCTTC
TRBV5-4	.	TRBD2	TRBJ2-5	CASSLEVGGGSQTQYF	TGTGCCAGCAGCTTGGAGGTCGGGGGGGGCTCGCAGACCCAGTACTTC